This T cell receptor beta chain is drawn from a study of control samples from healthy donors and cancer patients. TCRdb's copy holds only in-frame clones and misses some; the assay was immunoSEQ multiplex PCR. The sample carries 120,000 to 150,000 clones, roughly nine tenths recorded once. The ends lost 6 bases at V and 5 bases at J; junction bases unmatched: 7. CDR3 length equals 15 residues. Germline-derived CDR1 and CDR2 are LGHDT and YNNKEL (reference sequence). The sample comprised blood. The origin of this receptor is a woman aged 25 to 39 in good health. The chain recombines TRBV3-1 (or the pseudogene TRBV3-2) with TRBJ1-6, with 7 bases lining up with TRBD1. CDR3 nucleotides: TGTGCCAGCAGACCAAGGGACAGAGATAATTCACCCCTCCACTTT. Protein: CASRPRDRDNSPLHF.